These 11 T cell receptor beta chains share one sample of origin, sequenced in a study of blood T cell dynamics during melanoma immunotherapy. TCRdb keeps only in-frame clones here, not all; method: immunoSEQ multiplex PCR. This table holds about 14,000 clones, around 84% found once. As to time point: pre-treatment baseline. The material sequenced was blood, taken from a patient treated with checkpoint blockade. These receptor sequences come from a human donor with melanoma.

The rearrangement uses TRBV29-1 and TRBJ2-1; 7 positions match TRBD1. Germline assignment: CDR1 SQVTM and CDR2 ANQGSEA. This CDR3 comprises 15 residues. V lost 8 bases to trimming and J lost 8 bases; unmatched junction nucleotides: 18. This CDR3 is CSHILPRGSIYEQFF. CDR3 coding DNA: TGCAGCCACATACTTCCCAGGGGGAGCATCTATGAGCAGTTCTTC.

This clone was counted a single time. The rearrangement links TRBV7-2 to TRBJ1-1; perhaps TRBD1 as D (6 bases). This CDR3 contains 16 residues. Germline V gene data show CDR1 as SGHTA and CDR2 as FQGNSA. The V and J ends lost 3 bases and 4 bases respectively, with 18 bases between them. The CDR3: CASSLVGTSAITEAFF. CDR3 coding DNA: TGTGCCAGCAGCTTGGTCGGGACAAGCGCGATCACTGAAGCTTTCTTT.

The chain combines TRBV6-5 with TRBJ1-2; D is unclear. This CDR3 comprises 14 residues. V gave up 5 bases and J gave up 7 bases, with 17 bases separating them. The germline V gene has CDR1 MNHEY and CDR2 SVGAGI. The CDR3 DNA is TGTGCCAGCAGTGAAGGGCTGGAGCTAGGTGGCTACACCTTC. Translating it yields CASSEGLELGGYTF.

This clone was counted only a few times. This chain links TRBV19 with TRBJ2-3; D tentatively fits TRBD1 or TRBD2 (5 bases each). V was clipped by 4 bases and J by 0 bases, with 14 bases between them. In germline, CDR1 is LNHDA, CDR2 SQIVND (reference sequence). The CDR3 contains 16 residues. The CDR3 loop reads CASSTSGTPSTDTQYF. The CDR3 nucleotides are TGTGCCAGTAGTACGTCCGGGACGCCGAGCACAGATACGCAGTATTTT.

V and J are TRBV27 and TRBJ2-1, with D tentatively TRBD2 (6 bases). The CDR3 runs 15 residues. The germline CDR1 and CDR2 sequences are MNHEY and SMNVEV (reference sequence). Trimming stripped 8 bases from V and 3 bases from J, with 17 bases between. In DNA, the CDR3 is TGTGCCAGCGGCCCCCTGGCAGCGGGCTACAATGAGCAGTTCTTC. This codes for CASGPLAAGYNEQFF.

The chain recombines TRBV6-5 with TRBJ2-2, with D uncertain. CDR3 size: 15 residues. Germline CDR1 reads MNHEY; CDR2 reads SVGAGI. V gave up 6 bases and J gave up 5 bases, with 16 bases separating them. This CDR3 is CASRPPGSVTGELFF. In DNA form, the CDR3 reads TGTGCCAGCAGACCCCCTGGGTCTGTGACCGGGGAGCTGTTTTTT.

The chain carries TRBV2 and TRBJ1-2; D not resolved. The length of the CDR3 is 13 residues. Trimming removed 5 bases at V and 8 bases at J, with 15 bases between. Germline-derived CDR1 and CDR2 are SNHLY and FYNNEI. The CDR3 nucleotides read TGTGCCAGCAGTCCCGAGAGTCGAGAGGGCTACACCTTC. Translating it yields CASSPESREGYTF. The variable domain in full, completed from reference TRBV2 and TRBJ1-2, reads EPEVTQTPSHQVTQMGQEVILRCVPISNHLYFYWYRQILGQKVEFLVSFYNNEISEKSEIFDDQFSVERPDGSNFTLKIRSTKLEDSAMYFCASSPESREGYTFGSGTRLTVV.

V and J are TRBV5-4 and TRBJ2-1; 10 nucleotides agree with TRBD2. Per germline, CDR1 SGHNT and CDR2 YYREEE (reference sequence). Trimming cost V 1 base and J 4 bases; bases outside gene matches: 2. There are 15 residues in the CDR3. CDR3 in amino acids: CASSLSGGVYNEQFF. The CDR3 DNA is TGTGCCAGCAGCTTGAGCGGGGGGGTTTACAATGAGCAGTTCTTC.

Only one count was recorded for this clone. J is TRBJ2-5 and V is TRBV11-2, with a possible D match to TRBD2 (6 bases). V was clipped by 4 bases and J by 4 bases, with 19 bases between them. The germline V gene has CDR1 SGHAT and CDR2 FQNNGV. CDR3 length: 16 amino acids. CDR3 nucleotides: TGTGCCAGCAGCTCGCTGACGGGGAGGAGTCGAGAGACCCAGTACTTC. Amino acid sequence: CASSSLTGRSRETQYF.

This clone turned up a few times. The chain is built from TRBV27 and TRBJ1-2, with TRBD1 matching over 11 bases. The length of the CDR3 is 15 residues. The J segment lost 6 bases and the V segment lost 5 bases, leaving 8 bases of the junction unmatched. Looked up from germline, CDR1 is MNHEY and CDR2 is SMNVEV (reference sequence). This chain's CDR3 is CASSPGTGGRHGYTF. In DNA, the CDR3 is TGTGCCAGCAGTCCAGGGACAGGGGGTAGGCATGGCTACACCTTC.

V and J are TRBV2 and TRBJ2-3; maybe TRBD1 (6 bases). CDR3 length equals 13 residues. Germline-derived CDR1 and CDR2 are SNHLY and FYNNEI. Trimming shortened V by 8 bases and J by 2 bases, and 11 bases separated the two germline ends. CDR3 DNA: TGTGCCAGCCGAAGACAGGACACAGATACGCAGTATTTT. Translated: CASRRQDTDTQYF.